The 6 T cell receptor beta chains reported below all come from one sample, sequenced in a study of post-analysis software for immune sequencing data. Whole-study results and caveats: About 5 TRBV segments (TRBV5-6, TRBV5-1 and TRBV20-1 among them) occurred more frequently in patients than in controls.

Prepared libraries of TCR beta cDNA carried unique molecular identifiers. A single record per CDR3 protein comes from TCRdb applying MiXCR to the PCR reads. Of more than 450,000 distinct CDR3 sequences detected, around 34% appear once; the ten largest clones hold about 6%. These receptors have no identified antigens. The specimen sequenced was blood. Receptor source: a girl aged 2-17 years with multiple sclerosis.

This rearrangement joins TRBV20-1 to TRBJ1-2, with D maybe TRBD1 (6 bases). The V and J ends lost 0 bases and 8 bases respectively, with 19 bases between them. The length of the CDR3 is 15 residues. Germline V CDR1 and CDR2: DFQATT, SNEGSKA (reference sequence). Written as DNA, the CDR3 is TGCAGTGCTAGAGATCAACCGGGGGCGAATCAGGGCTACACCTTC. Its translation: CSARDQPGANQGYTF.

The chain carries TRBV29-1 and TRBJ1-4; D is unresolved. CDR1 is SQVTM and CDR2 is ANQGSEA in the germline V gene. There are 14 residues in the CDR3. V lost 3 bases, J lost 3 bases, and 11 bases lay in between. CDR3 loop: CSVDPRQSNEKLFF. CDR3 DNA: TGCAGCGTTGATCCCCGGCAGTCTAATGAAAAACTGTTTTTT.

The chain uses TRBV27 and TRBJ2-7; TRBD2 aligns across 13 bases. V lost 0 bases to trimming and J lost 2 bases; unmatched junction nucleotides: 7. Germline loops: CDR1 MNHEY, CDR2 SMNVEV (reference sequence). This CDR3 region has 18 residues. CDR3: CASSLSWGTSGGAYEQYF. Written as DNA, the CDR3 is TGTGCCAGCAGTTTATCATGGGGAACTAGCGGGGGGGCCTACGAGCAGTACTTC.

This clonotype was counted between two and nine times. The CDR3 nucleotides read TGTGCCAGCAGCCTAGACGCGGGGGGGAGTGAGCAGTTCTTC. Protein: CASSLDAGGSEQFF. The chain is built from TRBV12-3 or TRBV12-4 and TRBJ2-1, with 9 nucleotides matching TRBD2. The CDR3 is 14 residues long. V lost 6 bases and J lost 9; bases outside the gene matches: 9.

This chain connects TRBV11-2 to TRBJ2-3; no firm D call. Germline loops: CDR1 SGHAT, CDR2 FQNNGV. V gave up 5 bases and J gave up 5 bases, with 17 bases separating them. The CDR3 consists of 15 residues. This chain's CDR3 is CASSLRLGWGDTQYF. The CDR3 DNA reads TGTGCCAGCAGCCTTCGACTGGGATGGGGAGATACGCAGTATTTT.

The J gene is TRBJ2-3, the V gene TRBV20-1; D gene ambiguous. This CDR3 is 11 amino acids long. The germline V gene encodes CDR1 DFQATT and CDR2 SNEGSKA (reference sequence). With 3 bases removed from V and 9 bases from J, the gap between germline ends came to 10 bases. CDR3 region: CSARNSGTQYF. The CDR3, as DNA: TGCAGTGCTAGGAACTCCGGGACGCAGTATTTT.